This T cell receptor beta chain was captured in a study of STAT5B mutations in CD4+ large granular lymphocyte leukemia. Study-level points and caveats: Main leukemic clonotypes were patient-specific, but approximately 27% appeared at low frequency elsewhere. CD4-sorted patient repertoires seemed more clonal than healthy CD4+ repertoires.

In this sample, this clone turned up a few times. Antigen: not known. Profiled with immunoSEQ multiplex PCR; TCRdb holds only in-frame clones, not every one. The table has around 50,000 clones, around 82% seen once; the top ten hold 0.35%. CDR3 length: 13 residues. Trimming removed 4 bases from V and 11 bases from J, with 15 bases in between. Germline lookup yields CDR1 LNHDA and CDR2 SQIVND (reference sequence). The chain is built from TRBV19 and TRBJ1-5; D is ambiguous. The receptor was derived from a human donor in good health. Material for sequencing was CD4+ T cells from blood buffy coats. CDR3 sequence reads: CASSNGPAWAQHF. The CDR3 DNA follows: TGTGCCAGTAGTAACGGCCCGGCATGGGCCCAGCATTTT. Full variable domain (outside the CDR3, taken from reference TRBV19 and TRBJ1-5): DGGITQSPKYLFRKEGQNVTLSCEQNLNHDAMYWYRQDPGQGLRLIYYSQIVNDFQKGDIAEGYSVSREKKESFPLTVTSAQKNPTAFYLCASSNGPAWAQHFGDGTRLSIL.